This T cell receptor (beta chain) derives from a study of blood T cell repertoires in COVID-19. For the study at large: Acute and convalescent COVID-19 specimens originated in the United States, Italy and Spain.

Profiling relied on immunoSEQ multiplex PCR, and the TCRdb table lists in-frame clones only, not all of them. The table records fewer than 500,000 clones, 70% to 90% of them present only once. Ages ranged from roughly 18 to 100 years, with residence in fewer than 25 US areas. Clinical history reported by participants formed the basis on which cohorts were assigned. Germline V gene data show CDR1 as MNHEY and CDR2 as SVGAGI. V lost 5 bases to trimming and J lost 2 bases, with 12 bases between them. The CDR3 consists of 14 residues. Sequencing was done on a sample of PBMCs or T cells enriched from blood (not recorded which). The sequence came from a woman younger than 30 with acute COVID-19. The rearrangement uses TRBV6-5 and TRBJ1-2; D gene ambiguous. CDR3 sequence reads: CASSSNSGNYGYTF. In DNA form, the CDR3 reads TGTGCCAGCAGTAGCAATTCGGGGAACTATGGCTACACCTTC.